The following is a T cell receptor beta chain sequence with its context. Antigen specificity is unknown. The data stem from a study of T cell responses to AZD1222 COVID-19 vaccine. Trimming cost V 7 bases and J 3 bases, with 10 bases left between them. Germline V gives CDR1 LGHDT, CDR2 YNNKEL (reference sequence). The CDR3 sequence is 13 residues long. General study points: Variant regions that are unmutated are reportedly the target of nearly half of spike-specific TCRs. Spike-specific TCR breadth and depth rose after two AZD1222 doses. Repertoire sampling occurred only after the peak T cell response. Donors skewed white British and female; clonal diversity was possibly underestimated.

Some clones are missing from TCRdb's copy, which holds only in-frame ones; the method was immunoSEQ multiplex PCR. This sample has 100,000 to 150,000 clones, with 90% found just once. The receptor was derived from an adult in good health. The specimen comprised peripheral blood, sampled on day 0 of AZD1222 vaccination. The J gene is TRBJ2-1, the V gene TRBV3-1 (or the pseudogene TRBV3-2); D not resolved. For the CDR3, the DNA is TGTGCCAGCACGCTTTACGGCTACAATGAGCAGTTCTTC. It specifies CASTLYGYNEQFF.